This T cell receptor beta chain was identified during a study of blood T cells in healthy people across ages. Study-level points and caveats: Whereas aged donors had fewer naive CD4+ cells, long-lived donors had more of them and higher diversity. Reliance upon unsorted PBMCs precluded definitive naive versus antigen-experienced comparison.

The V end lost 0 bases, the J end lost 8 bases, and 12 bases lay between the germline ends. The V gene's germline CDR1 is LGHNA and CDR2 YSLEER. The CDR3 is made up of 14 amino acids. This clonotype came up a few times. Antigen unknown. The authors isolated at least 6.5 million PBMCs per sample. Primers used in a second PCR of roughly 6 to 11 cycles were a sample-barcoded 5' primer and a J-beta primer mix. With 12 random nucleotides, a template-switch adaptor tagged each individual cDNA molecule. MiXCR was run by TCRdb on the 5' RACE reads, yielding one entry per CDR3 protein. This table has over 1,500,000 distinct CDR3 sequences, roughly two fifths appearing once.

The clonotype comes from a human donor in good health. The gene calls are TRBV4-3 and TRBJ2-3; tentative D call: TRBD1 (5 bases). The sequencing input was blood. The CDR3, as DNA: TGCGCCAGCAGCCAAGAGGATAATAGGGGTACGCAGTATTTT. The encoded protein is CASSQEDNRGTQYF.